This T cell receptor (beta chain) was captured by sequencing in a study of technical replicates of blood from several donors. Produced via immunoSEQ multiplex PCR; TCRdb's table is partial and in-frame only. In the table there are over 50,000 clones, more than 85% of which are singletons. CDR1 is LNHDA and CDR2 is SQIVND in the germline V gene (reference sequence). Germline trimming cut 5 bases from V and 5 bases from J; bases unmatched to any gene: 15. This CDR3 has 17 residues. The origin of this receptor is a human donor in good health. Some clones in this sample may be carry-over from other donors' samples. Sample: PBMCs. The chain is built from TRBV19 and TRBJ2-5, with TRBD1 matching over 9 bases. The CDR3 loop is CASSGQGPETFRETQYF. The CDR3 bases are TGTGCCAGTAGTGGACAGGGGCCGGAGACTTTCCGGGAGACCCAGTACTTC. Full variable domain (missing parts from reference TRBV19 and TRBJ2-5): DGGITQSPKYLFRKEGQNVTLSCEQNLNHDAMYWYRQDPGQGLRLIYYSQIVNDFQKGDIAEGYSVSREKKESFPLTVTSAQKNPTAFYLCASSGQGPETFRETQYFGPGTRLLVL.